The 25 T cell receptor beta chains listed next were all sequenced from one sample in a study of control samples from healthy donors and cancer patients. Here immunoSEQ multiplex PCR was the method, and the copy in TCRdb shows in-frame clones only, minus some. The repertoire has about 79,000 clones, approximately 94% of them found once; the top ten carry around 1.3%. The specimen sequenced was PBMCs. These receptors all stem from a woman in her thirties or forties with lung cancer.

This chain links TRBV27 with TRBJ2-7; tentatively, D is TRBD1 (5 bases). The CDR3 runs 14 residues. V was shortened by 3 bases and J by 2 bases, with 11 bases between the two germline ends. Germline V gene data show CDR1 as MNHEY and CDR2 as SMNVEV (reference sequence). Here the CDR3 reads CASSFLDTTYEQYF. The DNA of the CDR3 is TGTGCCAGCAGTTTTCTGGACACAACCTACGAGCAGTACTTC.

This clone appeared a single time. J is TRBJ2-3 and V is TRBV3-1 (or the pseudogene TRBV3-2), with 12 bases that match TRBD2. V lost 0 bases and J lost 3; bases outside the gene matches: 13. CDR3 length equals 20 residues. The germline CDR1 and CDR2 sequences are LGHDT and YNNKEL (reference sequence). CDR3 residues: CASSQEWASGGASGTDTQYF. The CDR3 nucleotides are TGTGCCAGCAGCCAAGAATGGGCTAGCGGGGGGGCCAGTGGGACAGATACGCAGTATTTT.

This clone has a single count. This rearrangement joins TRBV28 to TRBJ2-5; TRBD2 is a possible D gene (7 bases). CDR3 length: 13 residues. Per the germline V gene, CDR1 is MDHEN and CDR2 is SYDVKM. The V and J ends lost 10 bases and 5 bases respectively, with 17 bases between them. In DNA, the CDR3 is TGTGCCACTACCGGGGGGCGGTTGGAGACCCAGTACTTC. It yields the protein CATTGGRLETQYF.

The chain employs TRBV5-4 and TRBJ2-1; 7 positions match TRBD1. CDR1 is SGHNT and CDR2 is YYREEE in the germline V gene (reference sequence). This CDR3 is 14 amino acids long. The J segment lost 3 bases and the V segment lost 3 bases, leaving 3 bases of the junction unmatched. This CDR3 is CASSSGQNYNEQFF. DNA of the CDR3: TGTGCCAGCAGCTCGGGACAGAACTACAATGAGCAGTTCTTC.

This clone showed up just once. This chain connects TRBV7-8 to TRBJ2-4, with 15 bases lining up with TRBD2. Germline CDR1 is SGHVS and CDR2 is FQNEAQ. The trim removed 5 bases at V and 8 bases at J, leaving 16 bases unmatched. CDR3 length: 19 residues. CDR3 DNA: TGTGCCAGCAGCCGCCGGGGGACTAGCGGGGGGCCAGAAAATTACATTCAGTACTTC. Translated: CASSRRGTSGGPENYIQYF.

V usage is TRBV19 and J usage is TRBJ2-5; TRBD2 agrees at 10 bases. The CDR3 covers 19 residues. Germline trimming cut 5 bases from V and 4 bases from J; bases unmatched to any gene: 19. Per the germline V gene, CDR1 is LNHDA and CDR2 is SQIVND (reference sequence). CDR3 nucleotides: TGTGCCAGTAGTCTTCGACGCCTAGGAAGCGGGGGGGCCACAGAGACCCAGTACTTC. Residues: CASSLRRLGSGGATETQYF.

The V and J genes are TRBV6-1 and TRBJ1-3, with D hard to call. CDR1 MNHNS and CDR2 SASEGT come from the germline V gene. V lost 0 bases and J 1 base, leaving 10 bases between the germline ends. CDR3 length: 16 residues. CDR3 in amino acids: CASSEAFSWSGNTIYF. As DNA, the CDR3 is TGTGCCAGCAGTGAAGCGTTTTCATGGTCTGGAAACACCATATATTTT.

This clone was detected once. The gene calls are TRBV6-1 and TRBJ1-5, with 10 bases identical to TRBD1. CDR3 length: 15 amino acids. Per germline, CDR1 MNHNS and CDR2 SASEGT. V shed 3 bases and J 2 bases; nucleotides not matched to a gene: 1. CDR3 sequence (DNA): TGTGCCAGCAGTGAGGGGACAGGGGGCAATCAGCCCCAGCATTTT. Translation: CASSEGTGGNQPQHF.

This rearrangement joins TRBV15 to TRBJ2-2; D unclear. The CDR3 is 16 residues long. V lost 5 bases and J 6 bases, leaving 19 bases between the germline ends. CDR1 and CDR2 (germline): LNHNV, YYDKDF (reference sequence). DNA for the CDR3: TGTGCCACCAGCCGGCGTCCCTCTCTAGAACCCGGGGAGCTGTTTTTT. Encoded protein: CATSRRPSLEPGELFF.

CDR3 bases: TGTGCCAGCTCACCACCGACTCAGGGGATGAACACTGAAGCTTTCTTT. Protein product: CASSPPTQGMNTEAFF. The chain couples TRBV18 to TRBJ1-1; D perhaps matches TRBD1 (6 bases). CDR3 length equals 16 residues. Trimming took off 0 bases at V and 0 bases at J, with 11 bases between the two ends. The V gene's germline CDR1 is KGHSH and CDR2 LQKENI.

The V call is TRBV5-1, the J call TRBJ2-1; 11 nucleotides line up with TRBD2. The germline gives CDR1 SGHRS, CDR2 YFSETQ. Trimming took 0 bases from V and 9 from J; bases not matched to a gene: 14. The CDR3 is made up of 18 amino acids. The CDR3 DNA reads TGCGCCAGCAGCTTGGAAGAAGGACTAGCGGGCCTTAACGGTGAGCAGTTCTTC. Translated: CASSLEEGLAGLNGEQFF.

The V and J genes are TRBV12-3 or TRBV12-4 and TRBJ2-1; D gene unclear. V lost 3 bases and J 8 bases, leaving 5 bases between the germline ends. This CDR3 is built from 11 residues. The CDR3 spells CASSFYDEQFF. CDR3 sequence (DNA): TGTGCCAGCAGTTTTTACGATGAGCAGTTCTTC.

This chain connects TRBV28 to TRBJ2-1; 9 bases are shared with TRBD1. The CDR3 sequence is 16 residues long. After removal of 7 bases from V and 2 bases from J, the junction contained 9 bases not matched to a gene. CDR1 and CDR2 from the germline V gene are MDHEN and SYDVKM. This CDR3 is CASTQGQGKTYNEQFF. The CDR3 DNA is TGTGCCAGCACCCAGGGACAGGGAAAAACCTACAATGAGCAGTTCTTC.

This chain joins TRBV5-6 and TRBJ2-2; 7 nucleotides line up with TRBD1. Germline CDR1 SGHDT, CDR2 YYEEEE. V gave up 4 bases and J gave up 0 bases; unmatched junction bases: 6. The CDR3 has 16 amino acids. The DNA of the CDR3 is TGTGCCAGCAGCCTGTTTACAGGGGCGAACACCGGGGAGCTGTTTTTT. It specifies CASSLFTGANTGELFF.

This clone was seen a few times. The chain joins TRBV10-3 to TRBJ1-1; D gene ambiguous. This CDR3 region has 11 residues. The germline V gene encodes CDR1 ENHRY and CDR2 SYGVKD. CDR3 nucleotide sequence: TGTGCGGCTACGTCGGGCACTGAAGCTTTCTTT. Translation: CAATSGTEAFF.

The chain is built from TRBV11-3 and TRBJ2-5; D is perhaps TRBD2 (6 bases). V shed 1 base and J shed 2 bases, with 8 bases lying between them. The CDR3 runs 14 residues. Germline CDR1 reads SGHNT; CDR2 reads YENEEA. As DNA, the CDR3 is TGTGCCAGCAGCTTAGGTAGCGGACAAGAGACCCAGTACTTC. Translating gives CASSLGSGQETQYF. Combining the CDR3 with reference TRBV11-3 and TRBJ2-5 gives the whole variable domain EAGVVQSPRYKIIEKKQPVAFWCNPISGHNTLYWYLQNLGQGPELLIRYENEEAVDDSQLPKDRFSAERLKGVDSTLKIQPAELGDSAVYLCASSLGSGQETQYFGPGTRLLVL.

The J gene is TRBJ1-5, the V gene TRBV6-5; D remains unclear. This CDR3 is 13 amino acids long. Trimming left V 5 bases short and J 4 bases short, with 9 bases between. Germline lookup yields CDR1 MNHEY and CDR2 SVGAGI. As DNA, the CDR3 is TGTGCCAGCAGTCCCGGGAGAAATCAGCCCCAGCATTTT. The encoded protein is CASSPGRNQPQHF.

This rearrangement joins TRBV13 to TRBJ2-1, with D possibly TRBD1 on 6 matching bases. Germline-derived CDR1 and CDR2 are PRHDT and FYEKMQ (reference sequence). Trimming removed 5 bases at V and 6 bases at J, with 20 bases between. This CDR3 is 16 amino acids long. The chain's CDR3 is CASSGRLTGRPNEQFF. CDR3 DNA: TGTGCCAGCAGCGGACGCCTTACAGGGAGACCCAATGAGCAGTTCTTC.

The CDR3 reads CASSLGYSNQPQHF. The CDR3 nucleotides are TGTGCCAGCAGTTTGGGCTATAGCAATCAGCCCCAGCATTTT. The genes are TRBV27 and TRBJ1-5; D gene ambiguous. The V and J ends lost 3 bases and 0 bases respectively, with 6 bases between them. The germline CDR1 and CDR2 sequences are MNHEY and SMNVEV (reference sequence). The CDR3 runs to 14 residues.

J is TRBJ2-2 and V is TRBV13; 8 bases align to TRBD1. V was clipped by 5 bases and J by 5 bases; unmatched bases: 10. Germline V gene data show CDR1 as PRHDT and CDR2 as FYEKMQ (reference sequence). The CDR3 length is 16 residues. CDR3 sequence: CASSPRTGMWTGELFF. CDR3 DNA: TGTGCCAGCAGCCCCCGGACAGGGATGTGGACCGGGGAGCTGTTTTTT.

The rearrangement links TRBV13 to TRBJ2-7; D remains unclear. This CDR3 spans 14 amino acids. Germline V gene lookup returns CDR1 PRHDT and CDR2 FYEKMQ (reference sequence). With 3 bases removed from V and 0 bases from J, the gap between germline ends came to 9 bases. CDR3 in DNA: TGTGCCAGCAGCTTCCGATACGGCTCCTACGAGCAGTACTTC. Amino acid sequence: CASSFRYGSYEQYF.

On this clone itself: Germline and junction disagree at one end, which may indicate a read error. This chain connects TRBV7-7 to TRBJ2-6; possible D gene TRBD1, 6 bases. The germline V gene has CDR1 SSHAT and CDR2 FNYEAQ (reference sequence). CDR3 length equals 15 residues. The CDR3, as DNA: TGTGCTAGCAGTCCCGACAGGTCTGGGGCCAACGTCCTGACTTTC. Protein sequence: CASSPDRSGANVLTF.

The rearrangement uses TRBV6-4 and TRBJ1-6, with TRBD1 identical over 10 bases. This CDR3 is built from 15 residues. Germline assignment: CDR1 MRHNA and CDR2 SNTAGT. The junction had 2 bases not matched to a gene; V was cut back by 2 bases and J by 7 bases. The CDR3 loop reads CASSDRGQGNSPLHF. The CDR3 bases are TGTGCCAGCAGTGACAGGGGACAGGGGAATTCACCCCTCCACTTT.

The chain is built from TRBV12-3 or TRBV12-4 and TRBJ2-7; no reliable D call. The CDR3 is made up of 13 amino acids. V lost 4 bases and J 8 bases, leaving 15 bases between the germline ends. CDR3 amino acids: CASSSGPGYKQYF. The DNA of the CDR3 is TGTGCCAGCAGTTCCGGACCTGGGTATAAGCAGTACTTC.

In DNA, the CDR3 is TGCGCCAGCAGCCATACCCCCTCCCGCTCTGGGGCCAACGTCCTGACTTTC. Translation gives CASSHTPSRSGANVLTF. The chain couples TRBV4-1 to TRBJ2-6; no clear D. V gave up 3 bases and J gave up 0 bases, with 12 bases separating them. The CDR3 length is 17 residues. CDR1 MGHRA and CDR2 YSYEKL come from the germline V gene.